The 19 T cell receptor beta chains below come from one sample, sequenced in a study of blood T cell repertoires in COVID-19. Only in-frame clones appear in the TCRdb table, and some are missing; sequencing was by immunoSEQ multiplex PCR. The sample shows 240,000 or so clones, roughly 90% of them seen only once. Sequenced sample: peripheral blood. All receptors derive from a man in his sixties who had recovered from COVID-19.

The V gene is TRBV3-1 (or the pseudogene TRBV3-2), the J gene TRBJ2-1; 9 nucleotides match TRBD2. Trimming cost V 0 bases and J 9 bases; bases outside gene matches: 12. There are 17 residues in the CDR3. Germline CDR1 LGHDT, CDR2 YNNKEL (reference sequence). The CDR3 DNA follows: TGTGCCAGCAGCCAAGACGTTGCGCGGGGGGGCCAGGGTGAGCAGTTCTTC. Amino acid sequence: CASSQDVARGGQGEQFF.

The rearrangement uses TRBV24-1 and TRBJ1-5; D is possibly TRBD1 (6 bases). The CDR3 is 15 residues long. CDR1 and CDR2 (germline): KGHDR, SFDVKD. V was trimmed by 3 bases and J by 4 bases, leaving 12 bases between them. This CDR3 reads CATSDAGGRNQPQHF. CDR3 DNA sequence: TGTGCCACCAGTGATGCGGGGGGCAGGAATCAGCCCCAGCATTTT.

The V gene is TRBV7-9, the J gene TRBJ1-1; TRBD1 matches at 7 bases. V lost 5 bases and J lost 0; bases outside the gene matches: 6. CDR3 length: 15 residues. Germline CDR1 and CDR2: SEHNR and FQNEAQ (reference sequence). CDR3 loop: CASSPQGQLNTEAFF. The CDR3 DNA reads TGTGCCAGCAGCCCCCAGGGACAGCTGAACACTGAAGCTTTCTTT. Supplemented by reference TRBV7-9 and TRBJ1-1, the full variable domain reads DTGVSQNPRHKITKRGQNVTFRCDPISEHNRLYWYRQTLGQGPEFLTYFQNEAQLEKSRLLSDRFSAERPKGSFSTLEIQRTEQGDSAMYLCASSPQGQLNTEAFFGQGTRLTVV.

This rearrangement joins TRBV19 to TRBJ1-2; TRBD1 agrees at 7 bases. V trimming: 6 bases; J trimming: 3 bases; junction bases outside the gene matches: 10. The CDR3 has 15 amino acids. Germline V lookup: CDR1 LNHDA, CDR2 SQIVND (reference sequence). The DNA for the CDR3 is TGTGCCAGTAGCTTAAACAGGGGTGGCGACTATGGCTACACCTTC. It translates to CASSLNRGGDYGYTF.

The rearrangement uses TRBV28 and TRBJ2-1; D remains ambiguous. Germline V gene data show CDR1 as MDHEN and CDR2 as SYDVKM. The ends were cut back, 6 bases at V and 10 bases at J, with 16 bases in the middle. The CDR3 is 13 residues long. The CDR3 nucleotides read TGTGCCAGCAGCCCATCCTTTCGCAGGGAGCAGTTCTTC. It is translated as CASSPSFRREQFF.

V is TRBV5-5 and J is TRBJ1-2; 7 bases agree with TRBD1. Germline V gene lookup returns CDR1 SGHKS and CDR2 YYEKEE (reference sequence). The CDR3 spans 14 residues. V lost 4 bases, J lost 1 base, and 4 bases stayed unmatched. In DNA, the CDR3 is TGTGCCAGCAGCCATGACAGGGTTAACTATGGCTACACCTTC. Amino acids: CASSHDRVNYGYTF.

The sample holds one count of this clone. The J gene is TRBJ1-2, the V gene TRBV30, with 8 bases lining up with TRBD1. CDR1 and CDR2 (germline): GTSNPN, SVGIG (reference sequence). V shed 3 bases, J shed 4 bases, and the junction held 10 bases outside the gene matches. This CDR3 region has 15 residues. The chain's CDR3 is CAWSVDSQGVYGYTF. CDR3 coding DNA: TGTGCCTGGAGCGTAGATTCACAGGGGGTCTATGGCTACACCTTC. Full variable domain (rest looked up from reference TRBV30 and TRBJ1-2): SQTIHQWPATLVQPVGSPLSLECTVEGTSNPNLYWYRQAAGRGLQLLFYSVGIGQISSEVPQNLSASRPQDRQFILSSKKLLLSDSGFYLCAWSVDSQGVYGYTFGSGTRLTVV.

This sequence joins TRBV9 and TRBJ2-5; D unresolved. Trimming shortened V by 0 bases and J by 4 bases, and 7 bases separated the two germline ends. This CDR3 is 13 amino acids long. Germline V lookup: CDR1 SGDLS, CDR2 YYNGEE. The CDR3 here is CASSVGARETQYF. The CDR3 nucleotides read TGTGCCAGCAGCGTAGGGGCAAGAGAGACCCAGTACTTC.

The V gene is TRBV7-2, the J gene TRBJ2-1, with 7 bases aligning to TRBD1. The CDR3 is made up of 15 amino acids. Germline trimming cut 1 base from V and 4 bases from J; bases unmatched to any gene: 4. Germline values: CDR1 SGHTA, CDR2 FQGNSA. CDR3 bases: TGTGCCAGCAGCTTAGACAGGGGCAAGTACAATGAGCAGTTCTTC. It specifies CASSLDRGKYNEQFF. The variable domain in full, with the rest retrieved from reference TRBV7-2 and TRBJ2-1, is GAGVSQSPSNKVTEKGKDVELRCDPISGHTALYWYRQSLGQGLEFLIYFQGNSAPDKSGLPSDRFSAERTGGSVSTLTIQRTQQEDSAVYLCASSLDRGKYNEQFFGPGTRLTVL.

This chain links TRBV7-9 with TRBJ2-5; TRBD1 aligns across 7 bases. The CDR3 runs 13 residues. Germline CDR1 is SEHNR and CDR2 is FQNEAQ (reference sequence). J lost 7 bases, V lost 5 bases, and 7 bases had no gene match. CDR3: CASSPGTVWTQYF. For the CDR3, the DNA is TGTGCCAGCAGCCCTGGGACAGTATGGACCCAGTACTTC.

The CDR3 DNA sequence: TGTGCCAGCAGCCGGACAGGGGTAGGCACCGGGGAGCTGTTTTTT. Protein sequence: CASSRTGVGTGELFF. J is TRBJ2-2 and V is TRBV5-5; the match to TRBD1 covers 9 bases. Germline CDR1 is SGHKS and CDR2 is YYEKEE (reference sequence). CDR3 size: 15 residues. With V trimmed by 4 bases and J by 4 bases, 5 bases remained unmatched.

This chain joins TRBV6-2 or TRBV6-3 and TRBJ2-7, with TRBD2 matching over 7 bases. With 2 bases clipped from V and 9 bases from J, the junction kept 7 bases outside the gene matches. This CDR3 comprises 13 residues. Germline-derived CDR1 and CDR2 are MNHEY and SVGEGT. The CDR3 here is CASSYGGGSWQYF. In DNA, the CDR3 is TGTGCCAGCAGTTACGGTGGCGGGAGTTGGCAGTACTTC.

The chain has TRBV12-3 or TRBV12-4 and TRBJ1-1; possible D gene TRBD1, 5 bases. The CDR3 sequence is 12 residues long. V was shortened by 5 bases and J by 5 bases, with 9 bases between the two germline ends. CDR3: CASSPRGTEAFF. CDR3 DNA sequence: TGTGCCAGCAGTCCTAGGGGTACTGAAGCTTTCTTT.

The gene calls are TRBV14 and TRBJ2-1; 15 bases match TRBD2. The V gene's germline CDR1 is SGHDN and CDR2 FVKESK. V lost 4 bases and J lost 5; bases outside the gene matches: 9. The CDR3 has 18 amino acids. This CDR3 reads CASSRRGGLAGGHNEQFF. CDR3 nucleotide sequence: TGTGCCAGCAGCCGAAGAGGGGGACTAGCGGGGGGTCACAATGAGCAGTTCTTC.

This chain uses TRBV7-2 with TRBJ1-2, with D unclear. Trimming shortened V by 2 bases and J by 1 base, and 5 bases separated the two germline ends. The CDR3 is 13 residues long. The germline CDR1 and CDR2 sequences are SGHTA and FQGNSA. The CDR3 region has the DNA TGTGCCAGCAGCTTACGGTTTAACTATGGCTACACCTTC. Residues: CASSLRFNYGYTF. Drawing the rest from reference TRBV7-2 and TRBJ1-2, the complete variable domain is GAGVSQSPSNKVTEKGKDVELRCDPISGHTALYWYRQSLGQGLEFLIYFQGNSAPDKSGLPSDRFSAERTGGSVSTLTIQRTQQEDSAVYLCASSLRFNYGYTFGSGTRLTVV.

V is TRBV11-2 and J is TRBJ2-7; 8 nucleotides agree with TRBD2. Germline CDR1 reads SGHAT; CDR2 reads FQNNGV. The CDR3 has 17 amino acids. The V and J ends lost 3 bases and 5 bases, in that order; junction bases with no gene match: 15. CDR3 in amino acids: CASSFSTLAARGHEQYF. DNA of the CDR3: TGTGCCAGCAGCTTTTCGACACTAGCGGCGAGAGGGCACGAGCAGTACTTC.

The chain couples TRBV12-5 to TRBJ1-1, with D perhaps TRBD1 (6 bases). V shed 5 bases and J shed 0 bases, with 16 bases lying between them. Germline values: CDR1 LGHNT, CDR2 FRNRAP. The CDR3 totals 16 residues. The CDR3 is CASGPTLGQMNTEAFF. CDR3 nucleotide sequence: TGTGCTAGTGGTCCAACCCTGGGACAAATGAACACTGAAGCTTTCTTT. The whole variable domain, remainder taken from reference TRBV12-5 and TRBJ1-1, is DARVTQTPRHKVTEMGQEVTMRCQPILGHNTVFWYRQTMMQGLELLAYFRNRAPLDDSGMPKDRFSAEMPDATLATLKIQPSEPRDSAVYFCASGPTLGQMNTEAFFGQGTRLTVV.

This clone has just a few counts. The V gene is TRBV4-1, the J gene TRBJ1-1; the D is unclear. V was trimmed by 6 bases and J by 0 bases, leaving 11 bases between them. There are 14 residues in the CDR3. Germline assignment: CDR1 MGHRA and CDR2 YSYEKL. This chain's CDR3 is CASRGRTVNTEAFF. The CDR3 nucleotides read TGCGCCAGCAGGGGGAGGACGGTGAACACTGAAGCTTTCTTT.

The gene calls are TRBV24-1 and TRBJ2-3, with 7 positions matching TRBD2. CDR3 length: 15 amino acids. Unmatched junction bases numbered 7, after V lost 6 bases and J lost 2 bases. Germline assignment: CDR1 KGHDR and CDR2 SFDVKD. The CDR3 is CATSRLAGNTDTQYF. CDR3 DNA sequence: TGTGCCACCAGTCGACTAGCCGGTAACACAGATACGCAGTATTTT.